A single sample is the source of the 24 T cell receptor beta chains below, sequenced in a study of Graves' ophthalmopathy and Graves' hyperthyroidism. Scientists amplified the TCR beta CDR3 regions from RNA transcripts. HTBI-primed RT-PCR formed the first round, and a multiplex PCR formed the second. TCRdb redid the calling of the multiplex PCR reads with MiXCR, one entry per CDR3 protein. Seen here are about 620,000 distinct CDR3 sequences, 22% observed once, and the top ten hold roughly 7.4%. Sequences were obtained from peripheral blood. The receptors come from a woman younger than 30 with stable Graves' hyperthyroidism. Some clones in this sample may be carry-over from other donors' samples.

Ten or more counts support this clonotype. The chain recombines TRBV6-5 with TRBJ1-2; D unresolved. The CDR3 totals 13 residues. Germline lookup yields CDR1 MNHEY and CDR2 SVGAGI. Trimming removed 6 bases at V and 2 bases at J, with 10 bases between. The CDR3 reads CASRASQNYGYTF. The DNA of the CDR3 is TGTGCCAGCAGAGCGTCACAGAACTATGGCTACACCTTC.

Many counts were recorded for this clonotype. The chain recombines TRBV19 with TRBJ1-5, with TRBD1 as a possible D gene (6 bases). V shed 6 bases and J shed 7 bases, with 10 bases lying between them. From germline, CDR1 is LNHDA and CDR2 SQIVND (reference sequence). This CDR3 spans 12 amino acids. The CDR3 coding sequence is TGTGCCAGTAGGGACCAGGGGCAGCCCCAGCATTTT. This encodes CASRDQGQPQHF.

This clonotype has ten or more counts. The chain employs TRBV20-1 and TRBJ1-6, with 9 bases aligning to TRBD1. The CDR3 is 16 residues long. The germline CDR1 and CDR2 sequences are DFQATT and SNEGSKA (reference sequence). V shed 5 bases and J 0 bases; nucleotides not matched to a gene: 5. The CDR3 reads CSASQGASSYNSPLHF. CDR3 sequence (DNA): TGCAGTGCTTCACAGGGGGCGAGCTCCTATAATTCACCCCTCCACTTT.

This clonotype was recorded once. The chain combines TRBV28 with TRBJ1-6; 7 nucleotides match TRBD1. Germline V CDR1 and CDR2: MDHEN, SYDVKM. The CDR3 has 15 amino acids. With 9 bases clipped from V and 0 bases from J, the junction kept 5 bases outside the gene matches. CDR3 region: CASLQGSSYNSPLHF. CDR3 DNA: TGTGCCAGTCTACAGGGGAGCTCCTATAATTCACCCCTCCACTTT. The entire variable domain, with the rest obtained from reference TRBV28 and TRBJ1-6, is as follows: DVKVTQSSRYLVKRTGEKVFLECVQDMDHENMFWYRQDPGLGLRLIYFSYDVKMKEKGDIPEGYSVSREKKERFSLILESASTNQTSMYLCASLQGSSYNSPLHFGNGTRLTVT.

This clonotype has ten or more counts. The chain employs TRBV6-5 and TRBJ1-1; D is possibly TRBD1 (6 bases). This CDR3 comprises 17 residues. CDR1 is MNHEY, CDR2 SVGAGI, per germline. V was cut by 2 bases and J by 2 bases, with 18 bases left in between. CDR3 DNA sequence: TGTGCCAGCAGTTACAGGGGGGCCTACCAAACCAACACTGAAGCTTTCTTT. Protein: CASSYRGAYQTNTEAFF.

Ten or more counts support this clonotype. This chain uses TRBV12-3 or TRBV12-4 with TRBJ2-7; 8 bases are shared with TRBD2. J gave up 4 bases and V 6 bases, and 8 bases lay outside the gene matches. CDR3 length equals 14 residues. CDR3 sequence (DNA): TGTGCCAGCAGATTGGCGGGGGGAACTTACGAGCAGTACTTC. Translated, it gives CASRLAGGTYEQYF.

The table lists this clonotype with many counts. The chain recombines TRBV29-1 with TRBJ1-1; tentatively, D is TRBD1 (5 bases). Germline V gives CDR1 SQVTM, CDR2 ANQGSEA. Trimming cost V 7 bases and J 5 bases, with 17 bases left between them. The CDR3 contains 13 residues. CDR3 residues: CSAGATTGTEAFF. DNA for the CDR3: TGCAGCGCTGGGGCCACGACGGGGACTGAAGCTTTCTTT.

The sample holds many counts of this clonotype. The chain employs TRBV2 and TRBJ1-2; D gene ambiguous. Trimming took 4 bases from V and 8 from J, leaving 14 bases between them. The CDR3 contains 13 residues. Germline CDR1 reads SNHLY; CDR2 reads FYNNEI. CDR3 region: CASSAEGLGGYTF. The CDR3 nucleotides read TGTGCCAGCAGTGCGGAGGGATTGGGAGGCTACACCTTC.

This clonotype was seen at least ten times. The chain uses TRBV12-3 or TRBV12-4 and TRBJ2-7, with D possibly TRBD1 on 6 matching bases. This CDR3 is 15 amino acids long. V was cut by 7 bases and J by 0 bases, with 16 bases left in between. The CDR3 spells CASTYLQGSSYEQYF. The CDR3 nucleotides are TGTGCCAGCACCTACCTTCAGGGGAGCTCCTACGAGCAGTACTTC.

This clonotype was detected many times. The rearrangement links TRBV7-9 to TRBJ1-2, with D possibly TRBD1 on 5 matching bases. The CDR3 is made up of 13 amino acids. CDR1 SEHNR and CDR2 FQNEAQ come from the germline V gene (reference sequence). The V end lost 5 bases, the J end lost 3 bases, and 10 bases lay between the germline ends. CDR3 region: CASSQEGDYGYTF. CDR3 coding DNA: TGTGCCAGCAGCCAAGAAGGGGACTATGGCTACACCTTC.

This clonotype was seen a single time. The rearrangement links TRBV20-1 to TRBJ2-5; tentatively, D is TRBD1 or TRBD2 (6 bases each). CDR3 size: 15 residues. The germline gives CDR1 DFQATT, CDR2 SNEGSKA (reference sequence). Trimming stripped 3 bases from V and 5 bases from J, with 19 bases between. The CDR3 loop reads CSASVAGGRGETQYF. The CDR3 nucleotides are TGCAGTGCTAGTGTAGCTGGGGGCCGGGGGGAGACCCAGTACTTC.

This clonotype was recorded at least ten times. The V gene is TRBV9, the J gene TRBJ2-5; 9 bases fit TRBD1. The CDR3 consists of 16 residues. Trimming took 3 bases from V and 2 from J; bases not matched to a gene: 8. Germline V CDR1 and CDR2: SGDLS, YYNGEE. As DNA, the CDR3 is TGTGCCAGCAGCGGATATGGGGGACAGGGTCAAGAGACCCAGTACTTC. It encodes CASSGYGGQGQETQYF.

The chain carries TRBV12-3 or TRBV12-4 and TRBJ1-6; D is unresolved. V lost 10 bases and J lost 7, with 14 bases in between. This CDR3 contains 13 residues. The CDR3 reads CATGRDRNSPLHF. CDR3 nucleotide sequence: TGTGCCACTGGGAGGGATCGGAATTCACCCCTCCACTTT.

This clonotype was detected ten times or more. This rearrangement joins TRBV14 to TRBJ2-4, with 11 nucleotides matching TRBD1. Germline trimming cut 6 bases from V and 9 bases from J; bases unmatched to any gene: 7. This CDR3 comprises 14 residues. Germline assignment: CDR1 SGHDN and CDR2 FVKESK. In DNA, the CDR3 is TGTGCCAGCAGGCACGGACAGGGGGCGGGCATTCAGTACTTC. This gives the protein CASRHGQGAGIQYF.

The V and J genes are TRBV2 and TRBJ2-4; D not certain. V dropped 7 bases and J dropped 4 bases, with 11 bases sitting between them. There are 13 residues in the CDR3. Germline CDR1 is SNHLY and CDR2 is FYNNEI. The CDR3 DNA is TGTGCCAGCATGGTCGCAGATAAAAACATTCAGTACTTC. Protein product: CASMVADKNIQYF.

This chain connects TRBV28 to TRBJ1-1; D gene uncertain. Trimming took off 8 bases at V and 0 bases at J, with 16 bases between the two ends. Germline V gives CDR1 MDHEN, CDR2 SYDVKM. The CDR3 length is 15 residues. CDR3 amino acids: CASGSLQRMNTEAFF. The CDR3 nucleotides read TGTGCCAGCGGTTCTTTACAGAGAATGAACACTGAAGCTTTCTTT.

This clonotype has a count of ten or more. The V and J genes are TRBV3-1 and TRBJ2-7; D call uncertain. The CDR3 has 13 residues. Germline V gene lookup returns CDR1 LGHDT and CDR2 YNNKEL (reference sequence). Trimming removed 1 base from V and 3 bases from J, with 7 bases in between. The CDR3 nucleotides read TGTGCCAGCAGCCAAGTTAACAGCTACGAGCAGTACTTC. This sequence encodes CASSQVNSYEQYF.

V is TRBV30 and J is TRBJ1-2; D gene uncertain. Germline V CDR1 and CDR2: GTSNPN, SVGIG (reference sequence). The V end was cut by 2 bases, the J end by 3 bases, with 10 bases between. The CDR3 has 13 residues. CDR3 coding DNA: TGTGCCTGGAGTAGGGCTGTAGACTATGGCTACACCTTC. Its protein product is CAWSRAVDYGYTF. The variable domain in full, completed from reference TRBV30 and TRBJ1-2, reads SQTIHQWPATLVQPVGSPLSLECTVEGTSNPNLYWYRQAAGRGLQLLFYSVGIGQISSEVPQNLSASRPQDRQFILSSKKLLLSDSGFYLCAWSRAVDYGYTFGSGTRLTVV.

As for this clonotype: At one of its ends the junction is not consistent with the germline gene, which may arise from a read error. This CDR3 reads CASSNLRTGLNNLPLHF. The CDR3 nucleotides are TGTGCCAGTAGTAACCTAAGGACAGGGCTGAATAATTTACCCCTCCACTTT. J is TRBJ1-6 and V is TRBV19, with TRBD1 identical over 8 bases. The CDR3 sequence is 17 residues long. Germline CDR1 LNHDA, CDR2 SQIVND (reference sequence).

V is TRBV25-1 and J is TRBJ1-2, with TRBD1 identical over 10 bases. The germline V gene encodes CDR1 MGHDK and CDR2 SYGVNS. This CDR3 spans 15 amino acids. J lost 3 bases, V lost 4 bases, and 5 bases had no gene match. Here the CDR3 DNA reads TGTGCCAGCAGTGCGTGGACAGGGGGGGACTATGGCTACACCTTC. It translates to CASSAWTGGDYGYTF.

The chain combines TRBV19 with TRBJ1-5; weak D call: TRBD1 (5 bases). Germline V gives CDR1 LNHDA, CDR2 SQIVND (reference sequence). The CDR3 loop spans 15 amino acids. Trimming shortened V by 2 bases and J by 1 base, and 9 bases separated the two germline ends. The CDR3 DNA sequence: TGTGCCAGTAGTATAATGGGGCTGAGCAATCAGCCCCAGCATTTT. Its protein is CASSIMGLSNQPQHF.

This clonotype showed up just once. J is TRBJ2-5 and V is TRBV5-1, with 7 bases fitting TRBD2. V gave up 4 bases and J gave up 7 bases; unmatched junction bases: 10. Per the germline V gene, CDR1 is SGHRS and CDR2 is YFSETQ. The length of the CDR3 is 14 residues. CDR3 sequence: CASSGGEGPRTQYF. The CDR3 coding sequence is TGCGCCAGCAGCGGCGGGGAGGGACCACGGACCCAGTACTTC.

Note on this clonotype: The CDR3 carries no conserved terminal phenylalanine or tryptophan, so it likely arises from a read error. This chain joins TRBV5-6 and TRBJ2-2; a possible D gene is TRBD2 (5 bases). The CDR3 is 15 amino acids. The ends were cut back, 3 bases at V and 3 bases at J, with 12 bases in the middle. From germline, CDR1 is SGHDT and CDR2 YYEEEE. CDR3 DNA sequence: TGTGCCAGCAGCTCCCGGGGTAGGGACACCGGGGAGCTGTTTGTG. This gives the protein CASSSRGRDTGELFV.

The sample holds a few counts of this clonotype. V gene TRBV6-2 or TRBV6-3 combines with J gene TRBJ1-2, with unresolved D. The CDR3 covers 15 residues. Deletions cut 2 bases from V and 4 bases from J, with 14 bases between. Germline V CDR1 and CDR2: MNHEY, SVGEGT. As DNA, the CDR3 is TGTGCCAGCAGTTACATCCGAGGGCAGATCTATGGCTACACCTTC. Protein sequence: CASSYIRGQIYGYTF.